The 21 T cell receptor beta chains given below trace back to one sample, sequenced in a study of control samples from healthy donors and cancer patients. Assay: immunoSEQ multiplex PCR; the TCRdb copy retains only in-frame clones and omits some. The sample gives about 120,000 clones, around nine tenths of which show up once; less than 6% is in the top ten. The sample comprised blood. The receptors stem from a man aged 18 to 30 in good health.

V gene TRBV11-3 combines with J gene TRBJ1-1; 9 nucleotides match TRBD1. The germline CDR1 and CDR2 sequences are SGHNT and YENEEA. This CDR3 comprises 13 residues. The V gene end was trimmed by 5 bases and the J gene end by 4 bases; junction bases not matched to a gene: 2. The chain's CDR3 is CASSPDRGTEAFF. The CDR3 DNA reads TGTGCCAGCAGCCCGGACAGGGGCACTGAAGCTTTCTTT.

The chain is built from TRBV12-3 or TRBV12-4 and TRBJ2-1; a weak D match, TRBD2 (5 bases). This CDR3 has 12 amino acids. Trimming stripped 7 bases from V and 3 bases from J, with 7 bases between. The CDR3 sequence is CASTRVYNEQFF. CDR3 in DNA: TGTGCCAGCACGAGGGTCTACAATGAGCAGTTCTTC.

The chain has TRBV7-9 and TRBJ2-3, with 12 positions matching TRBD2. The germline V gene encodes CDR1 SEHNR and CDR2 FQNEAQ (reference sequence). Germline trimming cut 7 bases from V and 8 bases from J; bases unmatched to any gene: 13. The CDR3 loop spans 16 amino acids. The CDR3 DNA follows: TGTGCCAGCACCAAGGCCCTAGCGGGGGGGCAAGGTACGCAGTATTTT. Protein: CASTKALAGGQGTQYF.

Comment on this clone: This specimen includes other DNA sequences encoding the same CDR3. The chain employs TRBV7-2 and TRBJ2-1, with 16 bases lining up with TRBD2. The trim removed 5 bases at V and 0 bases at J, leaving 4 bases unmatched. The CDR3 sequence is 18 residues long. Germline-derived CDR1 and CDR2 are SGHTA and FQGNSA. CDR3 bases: TGTGCCAGCAGCCCGGGACTAGCGGGGGGGGGCTCCTACAATGAGCAGTTCTTC. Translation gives CASSPGLAGGGSYNEQFF.

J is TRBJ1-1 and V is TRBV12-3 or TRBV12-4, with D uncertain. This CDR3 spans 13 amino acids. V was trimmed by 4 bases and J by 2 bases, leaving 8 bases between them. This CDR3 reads CASSSGLNTEAFF. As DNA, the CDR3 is TGTGCCAGCAGTTCAGGACTAAACACTGAAGCTTTCTTT.

CDR3 DNA: TGCGCCAGCAGCAGTACGACAGGGGGATATGGCTACACCTTC. Its protein is CASSSTTGGYGYTF. The chain joins TRBV5-1 to TRBJ1-2; 9 nucleotides match TRBD1. CDR3 length equals 14 residues. The V gene's germline CDR1 is SGHRS and CDR2 YFSETQ. J gave up 5 bases and V 4 bases, and 6 bases lay outside the gene matches.

The CDR3 DNA reads as TGTGCCAGCAGTCCCTCCCTGCTGGTGAGTTTCTTT. The encoded protein is CASSPSLLVSFF. The V and J genes are TRBV6-5 and TRBJ1-1; the D is unclear. CDR3 size: 12 residues. In germline, CDR1 is MNHEY, CDR2 SVGAGI. Trimming stripped 5 bases from V and 13 bases from J, with 17 bases between.

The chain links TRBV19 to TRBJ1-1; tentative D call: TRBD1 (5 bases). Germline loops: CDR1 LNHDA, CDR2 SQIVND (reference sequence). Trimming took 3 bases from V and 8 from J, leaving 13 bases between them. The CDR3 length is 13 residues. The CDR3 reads CASSIGGPFEAFF. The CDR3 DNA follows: TGTGCCAGTAGTATCGGGGGTCCTTTCGAAGCTTTCTTT.

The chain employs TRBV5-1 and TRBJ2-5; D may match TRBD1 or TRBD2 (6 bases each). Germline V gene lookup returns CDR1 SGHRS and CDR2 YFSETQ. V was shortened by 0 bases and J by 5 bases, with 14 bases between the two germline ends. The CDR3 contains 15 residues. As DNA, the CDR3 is TGCGCCAGCAGCTTGGCCATCGGGGGCCGGGAGACCCAGTACTTC. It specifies CASSLAIGGRETQYF. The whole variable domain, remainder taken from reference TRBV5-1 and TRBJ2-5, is KAGVTQTPRYLIKTRGQQVTLSCSPISGHRSVSWYQQTPGQGLQFLFEYFSETQRNKGNFPGRFSGRQFSNSRSEMNVSTLELGDSALYLCASSLAIGGRETQYFGPGTRLLVL.

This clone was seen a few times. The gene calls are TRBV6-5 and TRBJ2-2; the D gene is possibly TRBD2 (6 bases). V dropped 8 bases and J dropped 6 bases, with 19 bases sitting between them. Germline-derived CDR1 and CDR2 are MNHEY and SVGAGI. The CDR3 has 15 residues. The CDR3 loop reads CASSREYRGAGELFF. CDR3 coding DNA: TGTGCCAGCTCCCGGGAGTATAGAGGGGCCGGGGAGCTGTTTTTT.

CDR3 amino acids: CASSGDRGLQETQYF. CDR3 bases: TGTGCCAGCAGCGGGGACAGGGGACTGCAAGAGACCCAGTACTTC. The rearrangement uses TRBV5-6 and TRBJ2-5; TRBD1 matches at 10 bases. Germline-derived CDR1 and CDR2 are SGHDT and YYEEEE. After removal of 4 bases from V and 2 bases from J, the junction contained 5 bases not matched to a gene. The CDR3 extends over 15 amino acids.

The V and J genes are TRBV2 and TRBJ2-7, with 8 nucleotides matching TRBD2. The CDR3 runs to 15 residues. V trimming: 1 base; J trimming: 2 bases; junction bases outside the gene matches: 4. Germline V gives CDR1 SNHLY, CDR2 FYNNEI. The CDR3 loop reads CASSEGRGGTYEQYF. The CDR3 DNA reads TGTGCCAGCAGTGAAGGACGGGGGGGGACCTACGAGCAGTACTTC.

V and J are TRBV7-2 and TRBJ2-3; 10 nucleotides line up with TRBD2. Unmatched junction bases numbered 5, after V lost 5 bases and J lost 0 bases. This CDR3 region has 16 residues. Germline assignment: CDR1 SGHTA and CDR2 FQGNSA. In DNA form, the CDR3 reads TGTGCCAGCAGCCCCGTAGCGGGGGGAAGCACAGATACGCAGTATTTT. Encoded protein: CASSPVAGGSTDTQYF.

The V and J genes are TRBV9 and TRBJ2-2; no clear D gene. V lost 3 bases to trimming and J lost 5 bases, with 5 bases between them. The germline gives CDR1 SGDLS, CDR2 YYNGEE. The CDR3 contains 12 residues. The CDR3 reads CASSGDTGELFF. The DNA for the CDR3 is TGTGCCAGCAGCGGGGATACCGGGGAGCTGTTTTTT.

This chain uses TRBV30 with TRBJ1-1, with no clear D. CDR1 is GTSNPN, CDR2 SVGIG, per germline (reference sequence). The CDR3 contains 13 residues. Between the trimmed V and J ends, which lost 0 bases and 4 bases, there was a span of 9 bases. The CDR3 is CAWSVEGGTEAFF. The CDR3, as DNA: TGTGCCTGGAGTGTGGAGGGAGGCACTGAAGCTTTCTTT.

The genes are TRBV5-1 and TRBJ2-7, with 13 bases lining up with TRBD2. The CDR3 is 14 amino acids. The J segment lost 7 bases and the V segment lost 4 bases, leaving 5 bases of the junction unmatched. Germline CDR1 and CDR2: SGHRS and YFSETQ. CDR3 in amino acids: CASSTGTSGEEQYF. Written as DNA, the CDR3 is TGCGCCAGCAGCACGGGGACTAGCGGGGAAGAGCAGTACTTC.

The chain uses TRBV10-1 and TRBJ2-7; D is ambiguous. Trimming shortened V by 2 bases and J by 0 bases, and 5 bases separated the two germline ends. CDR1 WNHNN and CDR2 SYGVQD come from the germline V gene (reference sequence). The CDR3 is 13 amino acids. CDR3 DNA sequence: TGCGCCAGCAGTGAGCGTGACTCCTACGAGCAGTACTTC. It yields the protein CASSERDSYEQYF.

In nucleotides, the CDR3 is TGTGCCAGCACCCTCGGAAAAAACACCATATATTTT. Amino acid sequence: CASTLGKNTIYF. V is TRBV28 and J is TRBJ1-3; D gene unclear. Per germline, CDR1 MDHEN and CDR2 SYDVKM. The V end lost 7 bases, the J end lost 6 bases, and 10 bases lay between the germline ends. This CDR3 spans 12 amino acids.

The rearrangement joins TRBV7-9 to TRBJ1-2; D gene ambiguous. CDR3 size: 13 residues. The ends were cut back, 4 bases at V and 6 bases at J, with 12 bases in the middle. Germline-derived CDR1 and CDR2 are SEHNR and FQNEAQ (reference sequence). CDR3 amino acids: CASSSPGVDGYTF. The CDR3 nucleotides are TGTGCCAGCAGCTCCCCTGGTGTAGATGGCTACACCTTC.

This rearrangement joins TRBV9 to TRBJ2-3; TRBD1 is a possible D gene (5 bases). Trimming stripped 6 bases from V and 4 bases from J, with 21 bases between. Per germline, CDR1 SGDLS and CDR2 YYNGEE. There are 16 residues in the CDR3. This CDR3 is CASTVSPGSSPDTQYF. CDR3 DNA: TGTGCCAGCACCGTCTCCCCAGGGTCCAGCCCAGATACGCAGTATTTT.

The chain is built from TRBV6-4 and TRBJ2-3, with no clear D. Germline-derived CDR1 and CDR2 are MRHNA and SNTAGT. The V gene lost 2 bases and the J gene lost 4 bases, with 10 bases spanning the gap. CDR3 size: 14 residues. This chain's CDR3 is CASSDGVFADTQYF. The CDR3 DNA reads TGTGCCAGCAGTGACGGGGTTTTCGCAGATACGCAGTATTTT.